The present TCR beta chain was sequenced within a study of radiation and T cells in renal cell carcinoma. Study at large: Nephrectomy followed 15 Gy stereotactic body radiation by 4 weeks.

To note about this clone: The target antigen is unknown.

Time point indicated: blood 2 weeks post-SBRT. Regarding treatment: 15 Gy SBRT to primary tumor, nephrectomy 4 weeks later. The study's findings and limits: From baseline, blood top tumor clonotypes peaked at 2 weeks post-radiation.

The CDR3 covers 13 residues. Libraries were prepared by immunoSEQ multiplex PCR; TCRdb keeps only in-frame clonotypes and omits some of them. The sample holds 150,000 to 190,000 clones, roughly 89% seen once. This receptor was taken from a woman aged 50 to 60 with renal cell carcinoma. The gene calls are TRBV21-1 and TRBJ1-2. TRBV21-1 is a pseudogene segment. The starting material was blood, obtained from a patient whose treatment included radiotherapy and nephrectomy. The CDR3 DNA reads as TGTGCCAGCAAGGAAGGAGGGGACTATGGCTACACCTTC. Its translation is CASKEGGDYGYTF.